What follows is one T cell receptor beta chain and its context. As yet, its antigen is unknown. Libraries were prepared by immunoSEQ multiplex PCR; TCRdb keeps only in-frame clonotypes and omits some of them. The data show some 90,000 clones, 75% to 85% seen once. This sample was taken from a study of glioma-infiltrating T cells after dendritic cell vaccination. Background on the study: Glioblastoma patients came from Phase I and II dendritic cell vaccination trials. Study-wide points: TCR clonality showed no direct relationship with survival.

CDR1 and CDR2 from the germline V gene are SGHTA and FQGNSA. The junction had 8 bases not matched to a gene; V was cut back by 4 bases and J by 9 bases. The CDR3 is 15 residues long. Documented time point: after dendritic cell vaccination, including at tumor progression/relapse. Only patients with spare fresh-frozen tumor and over two years of follow-up were included. The receptor's source is a human donor with glioblastoma. The material was blood, obtained after dendritic cell vaccination. The chain joins TRBV7-2 to TRBJ2-2, with 10 bases fitting TRBD2. CDR3 bases: TGTGCCAGCAGCTCGGGACTAGCGTTTAGTAGGGAGCTGTTTTTT. Amino acid sequence: CASSSGLAFSRELFF.